This entry lists 2 T cell receptor beta chains sequenced from one sample in a study of T-cell reconstitution after alpha-beta-depleted transplantation in children. Unique molecular identifiers featured in how the TCRbeta library was prepared. TCRdb itself ran the PCR reads through MiXCR, one entry per CDR3 protein. Of about 640,000 distinct CDR3 sequences in the sample, 15% to 20% were seen once. Sequences were derived from PBMCs from the stem cell graft donor, sampled from the stem cell graft. The receptors come from a human donor who donated a stem cell graft to a child with acute myeloid leukemia.

Remarks on this clonotype: Just one base apart from a much larger clone, this may be a read error. This chain links TRBV29-1 with TRBJ2-5; D remains unclear. Germline CDR1 and CDR2: SQVTM and ANQGSEA. This CDR3 comprises 12 residues. The V end was cut by 4 bases, the J end by 7 bases, with 13 bases between. In nucleotides, the CDR3 is TGCAGCGTTGCTCAGCCGTTGGGGACCCAGTACTTC. Its translation: CSVAQPLGTQYF.

In its sample, this clonotype was seen a few times. The CDR3 here is CASSPRTDSTDTQYF. The CDR3 region has the DNA TGTGCCAGCAGCCCAAGGACGGATAGCACAGATACGCAGTATTTT. This chain links TRBV6-2 or TRBV6-3 with TRBJ2-3; D gene unclear. The CDR3 spans 15 residues. Germline V gene data show CDR1 as MNHEY and CDR2 as SVGEGT. V was clipped by 6 bases and J by 0 bases, with 13 bases between them.